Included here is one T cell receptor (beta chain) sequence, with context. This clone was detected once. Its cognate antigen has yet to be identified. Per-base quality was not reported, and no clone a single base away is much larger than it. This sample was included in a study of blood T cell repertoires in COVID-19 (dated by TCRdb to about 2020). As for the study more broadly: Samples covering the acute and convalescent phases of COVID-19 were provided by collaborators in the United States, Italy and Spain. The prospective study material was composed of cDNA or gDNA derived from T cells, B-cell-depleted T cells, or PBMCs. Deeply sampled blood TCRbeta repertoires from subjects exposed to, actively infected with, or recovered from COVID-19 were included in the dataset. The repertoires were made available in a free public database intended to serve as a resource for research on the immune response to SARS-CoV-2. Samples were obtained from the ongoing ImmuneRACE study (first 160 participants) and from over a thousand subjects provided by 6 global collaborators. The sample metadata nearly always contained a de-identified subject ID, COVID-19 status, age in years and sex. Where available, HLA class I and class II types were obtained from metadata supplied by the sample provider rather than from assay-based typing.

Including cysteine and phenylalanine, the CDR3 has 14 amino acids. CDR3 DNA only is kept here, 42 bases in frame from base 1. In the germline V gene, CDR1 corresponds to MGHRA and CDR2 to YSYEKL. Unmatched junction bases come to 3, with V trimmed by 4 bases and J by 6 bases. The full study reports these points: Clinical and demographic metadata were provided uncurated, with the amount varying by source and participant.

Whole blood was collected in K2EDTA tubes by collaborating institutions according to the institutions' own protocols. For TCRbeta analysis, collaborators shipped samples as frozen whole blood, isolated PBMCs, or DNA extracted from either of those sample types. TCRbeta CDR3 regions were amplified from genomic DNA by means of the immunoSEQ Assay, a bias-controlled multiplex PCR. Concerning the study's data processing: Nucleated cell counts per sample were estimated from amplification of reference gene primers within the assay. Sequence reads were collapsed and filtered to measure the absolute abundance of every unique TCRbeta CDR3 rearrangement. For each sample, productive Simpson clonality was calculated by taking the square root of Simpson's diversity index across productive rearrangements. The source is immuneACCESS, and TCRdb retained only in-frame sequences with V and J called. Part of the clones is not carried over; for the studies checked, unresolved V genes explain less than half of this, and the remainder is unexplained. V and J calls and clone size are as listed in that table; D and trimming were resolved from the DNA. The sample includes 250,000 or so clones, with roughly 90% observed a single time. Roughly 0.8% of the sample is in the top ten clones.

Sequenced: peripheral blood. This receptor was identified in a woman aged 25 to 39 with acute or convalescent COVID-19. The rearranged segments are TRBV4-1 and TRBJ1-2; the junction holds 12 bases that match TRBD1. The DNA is TGCGCCAGCAGCCGGGACAGGGGGCGAAATGGCTACACCTTC. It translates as CASSRDRGRNGYTF.